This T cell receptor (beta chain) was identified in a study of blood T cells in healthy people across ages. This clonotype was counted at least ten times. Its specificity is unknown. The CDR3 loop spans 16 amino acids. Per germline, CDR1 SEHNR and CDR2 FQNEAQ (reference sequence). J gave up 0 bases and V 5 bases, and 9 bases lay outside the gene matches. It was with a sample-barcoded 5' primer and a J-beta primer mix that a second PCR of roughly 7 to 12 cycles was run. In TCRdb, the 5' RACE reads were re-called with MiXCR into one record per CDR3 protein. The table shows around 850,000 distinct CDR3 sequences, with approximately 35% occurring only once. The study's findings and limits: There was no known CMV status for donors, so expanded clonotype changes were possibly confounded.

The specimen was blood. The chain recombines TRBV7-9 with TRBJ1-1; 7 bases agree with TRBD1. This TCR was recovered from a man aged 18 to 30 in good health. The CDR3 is CASSPIRQGLNTEAFF. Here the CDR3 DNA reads TGTGCCAGCAGCCCAATTCGACAGGGATTGAACACTGAAGCTTTCTTT.